The 21 T cell receptor beta chains in this list originate from one sample, sequenced in a study of blood T cells in healthy people across ages. Alongside a J-beta primer mix, a sample-barcoded 5' primer served in a second PCR lasting roughly 6 to 11 cycles. TCRdb re-analysed the 5' RACE reads in MiXCR, keeping a single row per CDR3 protein. The repertoire holds 600,000 or so distinct CDR3 sequences, with roughly 48% as singletons. Sequencing was done on a sample of blood. These receptors all come from an elderly man in good health.

The chain links TRBV4-3 to TRBJ1-1, with 9 bases fitting TRBD1. Germline V gene sequence: CDR1 LGHNA, CDR2 YSLEER. There are 14 residues in the CDR3. J lost 12 bases, V lost 3 bases, and 11 bases had no gene match. The CDR3 DNA reads TGCGCCAGCAGCCAGGCACCGGGACAGGGTTGGCCTTTCTTT. Translating it yields CASSQAPGQGWPFF.

This chain joins TRBV14 and TRBJ2-1; D is unresolved. The V end lost 2 bases, the J end lost 0 bases, and 8 bases lay between the germline ends. CDR1 and CDR2 from the germline V gene are SGHDN and FVKESK. The CDR3 covers 15 residues. CDR3 bases: TGTGCCAGCAGCCAATTTGCGCCCTCCTACAATGAGCAGTTCTTC. Protein: CASSQFAPSYNEQFF.

The chain combines TRBV20-1 with TRBJ2-7; D unclear. Germline CDR1 reads DFQATT; CDR2 reads SNEGSKA (reference sequence). There are 12 residues in the CDR3. With 3 bases removed from V and 4 bases from J, the gap between germline ends came to 10 bases. The chain's CDR3 is CSARAADYEQYF. The CDR3 bases are TGCAGTGCTAGGGCAGCAGATTACGAGCAGTACTTC.

The chain uses TRBV7-9 and TRBJ2-5; no reliable D call. Trimming shortened V by 1 base and J by 5 bases, and 14 bases separated the two germline ends. CDR3 length: 15 amino acids. From germline, CDR1 is SEHNR and CDR2 FQNEAQ (reference sequence). CDR3 nucleotide sequence: TGTGCCAGCAGCTTAGTGGACGGGTCTAGGGAGACCCAGTACTTC. Protein sequence: CASSLVDGSRETQYF.

This rearrangement joins TRBV20-1 to TRBJ1-5; a weak D match, TRBD1 (5 bases). V was pared by 3 bases and J by 5 bases, with 20 bases between. This CDR3 contains 16 residues. Germline assignment: CDR1 DFQATT and CDR2 SNEGSKA (reference sequence). DNA of the CDR3: TGCAGTGCTAGTAGGCGTCGTGCAGGGCAGGATCAGCCCCAGCATTTT. Its translation: CSASRRRAGQDQPQHF.

The chain is built from TRBV28 and TRBJ2-7, with D unresolved. CDR1 and CDR2 (germline): MDHEN, SYDVKM. The V end was cut by 7 bases, the J end by 5 bases, with 12 bases between. The CDR3 extends over 12 amino acids. The DNA for the CDR3 is TGTGCCAGCATCCGTGGATCCCACGAGCAGTACTTC. This gives the protein CASIRGSHEQYF.

The chain employs TRBV4-2 and TRBJ2-7; D uncertain. CDR3 length equals 17 residues. V shed 0 bases and J shed 4 bases, with 19 bases lying between them. Germline V CDR1 and CDR2: LGHNA, YNFKEQ. This CDR3 is CASSQDLGGSLGYEQYF. As DNA, the CDR3 is TGTGCCAGCAGCCAAGACCTCGGCGGTAGCCTTGGGTACGAGCAGTACTTC.

The sample holds a few counts of this clonotype. The junction differs from germline at one of its ends, possibly a read error. The gene calls are TRBV7-2 and TRBJ1-2, with D hard to call. Germline assignment: CDR1 SGHTA and CDR2 FQGNSA. The CDR3 is made up of 12 amino acids. The CDR3: CASSLESLSYTF. The CDR3 DNA reads TGTGCTAGCAGCTTAGAGTCGTTGAGCTACACCTTC.

Concerning this clonotype: Just one base apart from a much larger clone, this may be a read error. V gene TRBV6-1 combines with J gene TRBJ2-1; 8 nucleotides align to TRBD2. CDR3 size: 16 residues. Germline lookup yields CDR1 MNHNS and CDR2 SASEGT. The CDR3 loop is CASSERLASSYSEQFF. The CDR3 coding sequence is TGTGCCAGCAGTGAACGACTAGCGAGCTCCTACAGTGAGCAGTTCTTC.

This clonotype showed up just once. The chain carries TRBV7-8 and TRBJ1-5; weak D call: TRBD1 (6 bases). CDR1 and CDR2 from the germline V gene are SGHVS and FQNEAQ. V shed 3 bases and J shed 4 bases, with 13 bases lying between them. The CDR3 is 15 amino acids. CDR3 bases: TGTGCCAGCAGCTTCACCGGGGGCCTGAATCAGCCCCAGCATTTT. This translates into CASSFTGGLNQPQHF.

This chain connects TRBV11-2 to TRBJ1-1, with 7 bases lining up with TRBD1. Trimming at V came to 5 bases and at J to 3 bases, leaving 9 bases not matched to a gene. Germline V lookup: CDR1 SGHAT, CDR2 FQNNGV. The CDR3 is 15 residues long. The CDR3 here is CASSPYRGSYTEAFF. CDR3 bases: TGTGCCAGCAGCCCATACAGGGGATCGTACACTGAAGCTTTCTTT.

DNA of the CDR3: TGTGCCAGCAGCTTAGGAGGGGAATATGGCTACACCTTC. Its translation: CASSLGGEYGYTF. The chain has TRBV7-6 and TRBJ1-2; D may be TRBD1 (5 bases). V lost 1 base, J lost 5 bases, and 8 bases lay in between. Germline CDR1 reads SGHVS; CDR2 reads FNYEAQ. CDR3 length equals 13 residues.

This chain joins TRBV11-2 and TRBJ1-2; possibly TRBD1 for D (6 bases). Trimming cost V 5 bases and J 0 bases, with 13 bases left between them. This CDR3 is built from 15 residues. Per germline, CDR1 SGHAT and CDR2 FQNNGV. The DNA for the CDR3 is TGTGCCAGCAGCAAAGACAGGACCTCTAACTATGGCTACACCTTC. This codes for CASSKDRTSNYGYTF.

The J gene is TRBJ2-5, the V gene TRBV7-9, with D possibly matching TRBD2 (6 bases). This CDR3 region has 15 residues. V was clipped by 6 bases and J by 4 bases, with 18 bases between them. The germline gives CDR1 SEHNR, CDR2 FQNEAQ (reference sequence). CDR3 in amino acids: CASSEEGLPGETQYF. The CDR3 DNA sequence: TGTGCCAGCAGTGAGGAGGGCCTCCCAGGAGAGACCCAGTACTTC.

Turning to this clonotype: A read error may account for a junction end that differs from germline. The gene calls are TRBV7-7 and TRBJ2-5, with TRBD2 as a possible D gene (7 bases). Germline V lookup: CDR1 SSHAT, CDR2 FNYEAQ (reference sequence). The CDR3 loop spans 15 amino acids. DNA of the CDR3: TGTGCTAGCAGCTTAGCGGGCAGGGGAGAAGAGACCCAGTACTTC. Protein: CASSLAGRGEETQYF.

This clonotype was counted only a few times. The V and J genes are TRBV15 and TRBJ2-3, with 12 bases aligning to TRBD2. There are 18 residues in the CDR3. Germline V gene sequence: CDR1 LNHNV, CDR2 YYDKDF (reference sequence). J lost 1 base, V lost 3 bases, and 8 bases had no gene match. The CDR3 is CATSRTSGRGRRTDTQYF. CDR3 nucleotides: TGTGCCACCAGCAGGACTAGCGGGAGAGGACGGCGCACAGATACGCAGTATTTT.

Concerning this clonotype itself: A much larger clone is a single base away; this may be a read error. The chain has TRBV6-6 and TRBJ1-2; a possible D gene is TRBD1 (6 bases). The CDR3 length is 15 residues. The V and J ends lost 8 bases and 4 bases respectively, with 20 bases between them. Germline V gene sequence: CDR1 MNHNY, CDR2 SVGAGI (reference sequence). CDR3 sequence reads: CASVASRGASYGYTF. For the CDR3, the DNA is TGTGCCAGCGTTGCCTCAAGGGGGGCCTCCTATGGCTACACCTTC.

This clonotype was observed at least ten times. This chain connects TRBV6-6 to TRBJ1-5; maybe TRBD1 (5 bases). The V gene's germline CDR1 is MNHNY and CDR2 SVGAGI (reference sequence). The CDR3 runs 15 residues. Trimming took off 5 bases at V and 2 bases at J, with 13 bases between the two ends. The CDR3 protein is CASSEQGWRNQPQHF. CDR3 nucleotides: TGTGCCAGCAGTGAGCAGGGATGGCGCAATCAGCCCCAGCATTTT.

This chain joins TRBV9 and TRBJ2-2, with 10 bases that match TRBD2. J gave up 7 bases and V 4 bases, and 7 bases lay outside the gene matches. Germline lookup yields CDR1 SGDLS and CDR2 YYNGEE. The length of the CDR3 is 15 residues. CDR3 protein: CASSQSSGRNGELFF. For the CDR3, the DNA is TGTGCCAGCAGCCAATCTAGCGGGAGAAACGGGGAGCTGTTTTTT.

The chain uses TRBV25-1 and TRBJ1-2, with 9 bases fitting TRBD1. V lost 3 bases to trimming and J lost 2 bases; unmatched junction nucleotides: 4. Germline V CDR1 and CDR2: MGHDK, SYGVNS. This CDR3 has 15 residues. The CDR3 sequence: CASSDYTGGNYGYTF. CDR3 nucleotides: TGTGCCAGCAGTGATTATACAGGGGGCAACTATGGCTACACCTTC.

The chain recombines TRBV21-1 with TRBJ2-7; the D call of TRBD2 is as the table states it, not checked on the DNA. TRBV21-1 is described as a pseudogene. The CDR3 has 13 amino acids. The CDR3 is CASSSKGRGEQYF. The DNA for the CDR3 is TGTGCCAGCAGCTCAAAGGGGAGGGGCGAGCAGTACTTC.